This TCR beta chain was observed in a study of blood T cell repertoires in COVID-19. Across the study: Both acute and convalescent COVID-19 samples were obtained from the United States, Italy and Spain. T cells, B-cell-depleted T cells, or PBMCs provided the cDNA or gDNA that served as material.

The authors' processing: Reference gene primer amplification gave estimated nucleated cell counts. Profiled with immunoSEQ multiplex PCR; TCRdb holds only in-frame clones, not every one. V, J and clone size were drawn from that table, and D and trimming were deduced from the DNA. Found here are roughly 250,000 clones, about 83% of them singletons; the top ten hold just under 7.5%. The CDR3 is made up of 14 amino acids. V gave up 2 bases and J gave up 1 base, with 10 bases separating them. CDR1 and CDR2 from the germline V gene are GTSNPN and SVGIG (reference sequence). This sequence joins TRBV30 and TRBJ2-3, with TRBD1 as a possible D gene (6 bases). The sample consisted of peripheral blood. This clonotype was sampled from a woman between 50 and 59 years old with acute or convalescent COVID-19. CDR3 in DNA: TGTGCCTGGAGTTCCGCAGGGGGCACAGATACGCAGTATTTT. Its translation is CAWSSAGGTDTQYF. Complete variable domain (other parts from reference TRBV30 and TRBJ2-3): SQTIHQWPATLVQPVGSPLSLECTVEGTSNPNLYWYRQAAGRGLQLLFYSVGIGQISSEVPQNLSASRPQDRQFILSSKKLLLSDSGFYLCAWSSAGGTDTQYFGPGTRLTVL.